This TCR beta chain was found in a study of blood T cell repertoires in COVID-19. Authors' processing steps: Nucleated cell counts were estimated from reference gene primer amplification. Measured with immunoSEQ multiplex PCR; TCRdb has only the in-frame clones, and not every one. V and J calls and clone size are those listed in that table; D and trimming were worked out from the DNA. The table shows 150,000 to 200,000 clones, with about 83% occurring only once. This CDR3 region has 17 residues. From germline, CDR1 is SGHRS and CDR2 YFSETQ. V trimming: 4 bases; J trimming: 1 base; junction bases outside the gene matches: 9.

The sequence derives from a human donor in a cohort sampled during active COVID-19. Specimen: peripheral blood. V gene TRBV5-1 combines with J gene TRBJ2-2, with TRBD2 matching 8 bases. CDR3 residues: CASSTPKSGGNTGELFF. As DNA, the CDR3 is TGCGCCAGCAGCACCCCAAAGAGCGGGGGGAACACCGGGGAGCTGTTTTTT.